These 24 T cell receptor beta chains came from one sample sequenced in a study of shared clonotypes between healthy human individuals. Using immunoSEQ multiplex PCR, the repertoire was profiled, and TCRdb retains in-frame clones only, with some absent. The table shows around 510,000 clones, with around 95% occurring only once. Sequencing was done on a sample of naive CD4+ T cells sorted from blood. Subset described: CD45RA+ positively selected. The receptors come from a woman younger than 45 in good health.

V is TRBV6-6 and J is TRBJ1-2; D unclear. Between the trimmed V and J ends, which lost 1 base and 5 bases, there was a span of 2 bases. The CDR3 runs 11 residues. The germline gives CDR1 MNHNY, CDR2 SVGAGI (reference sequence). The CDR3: CASSYYYGYTF. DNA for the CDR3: TGTGCCAGCAGTTACTATTATGGCTACACCTTC.

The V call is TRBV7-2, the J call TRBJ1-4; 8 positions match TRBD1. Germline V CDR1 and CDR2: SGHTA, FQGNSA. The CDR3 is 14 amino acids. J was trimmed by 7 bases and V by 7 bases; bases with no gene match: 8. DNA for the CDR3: TGTGCCAGCACCTCCCCACAGGGGGGTGAAAAACTGTTTTTT. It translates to CASTSPQGGEKLFF.

In nucleotides, the CDR3 is TGTGCCAGCTCACCGGATGGACGAATGTTGAACACCGGGGAGCTGTTTTTT. Its protein is CASSPDGRMLNTGELFF. The chain combines TRBV18 with TRBJ2-2; the D is unclear. V shed 3 bases and J shed 1 base, with 15 bases lying between them. Per germline, CDR1 KGHSH and CDR2 LQKENI. The CDR3 has 17 residues. Using reference TRBV18 and TRBJ2-2 for the parts outside the CDR3, the full variable domain is NAGVMQNPRHLVRRRGQEARLRCSPMKGHSHVYWYRQLPEEGLKFMVYLQKENIIDESGMPKERFSAEFPKEGPSILRIQQVVRGDSAAYFCASSPDGRMLNTGELFFGEGSRLTVL.

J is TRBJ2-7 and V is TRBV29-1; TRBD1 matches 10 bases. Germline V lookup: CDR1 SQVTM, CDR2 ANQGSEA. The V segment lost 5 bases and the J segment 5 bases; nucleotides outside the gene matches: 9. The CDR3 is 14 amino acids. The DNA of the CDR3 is TGCAGCGTTATATCCCGGGACAGGGGTGACGAGCAGTACTTC. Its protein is CSVISRDRGDEQYF.

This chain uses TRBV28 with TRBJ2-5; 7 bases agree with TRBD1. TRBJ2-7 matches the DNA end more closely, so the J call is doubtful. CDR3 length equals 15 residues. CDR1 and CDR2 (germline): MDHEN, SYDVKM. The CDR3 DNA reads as TGTGCCAGCAGTCGACAGGGCTCTGCTACTCGCGAGCAGTACTTC. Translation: CASSRQGSATREQYF.

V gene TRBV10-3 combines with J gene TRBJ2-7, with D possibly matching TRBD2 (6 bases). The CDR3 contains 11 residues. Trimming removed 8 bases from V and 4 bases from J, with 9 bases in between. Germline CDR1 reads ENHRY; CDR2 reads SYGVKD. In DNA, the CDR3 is TGTGCCATCGGGGACTCGTACGAGCAGTACTTC. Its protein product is CAIGDSYEQYF.

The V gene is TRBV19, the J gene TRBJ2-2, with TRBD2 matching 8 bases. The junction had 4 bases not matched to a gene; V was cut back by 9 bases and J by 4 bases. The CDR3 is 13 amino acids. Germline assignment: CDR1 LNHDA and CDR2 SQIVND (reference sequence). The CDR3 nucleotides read TGTGCCAGCGGGACTAGTAGCACCGGGGAGCTGTTTTTT. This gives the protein CASGTSSTGELFF.

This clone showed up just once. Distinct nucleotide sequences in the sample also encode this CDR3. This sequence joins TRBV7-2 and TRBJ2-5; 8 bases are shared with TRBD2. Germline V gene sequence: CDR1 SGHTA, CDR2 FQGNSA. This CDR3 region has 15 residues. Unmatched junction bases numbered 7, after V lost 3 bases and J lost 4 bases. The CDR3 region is CASSFQAGAGETQYF. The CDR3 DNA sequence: TGTGCCAGCAGCTTTCAAGCGGGGGCGGGAGAGACCCAGTACTTC.

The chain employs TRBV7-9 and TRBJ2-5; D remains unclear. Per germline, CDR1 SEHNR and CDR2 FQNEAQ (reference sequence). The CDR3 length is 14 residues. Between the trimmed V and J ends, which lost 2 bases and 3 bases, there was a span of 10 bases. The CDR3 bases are TGTGCCAGCAGCTTAACCCCAAGGGAAGAGACCCAGTACTTC. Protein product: CASSLTPREETQYF.

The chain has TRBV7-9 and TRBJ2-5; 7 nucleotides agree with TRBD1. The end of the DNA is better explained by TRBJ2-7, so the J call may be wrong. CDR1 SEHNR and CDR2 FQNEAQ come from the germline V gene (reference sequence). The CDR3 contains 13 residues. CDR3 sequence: CASNRGQHYEQYF. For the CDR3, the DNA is TGTGCCAGCAATCGGGGACAGCACTACGAGCAGTACTTC.

CDR3 residues: CASSYLAGANEQYF. The DNA for the CDR3 is TGCGCCAGCAGCTACTTGGCGGGAGCCAACGAGCAGTACTTC. V gene TRBV5-1 combines with J gene TRBJ2-7; 7 nucleotides match TRBD2. The CDR3 is 14 amino acids. J gave up 5 bases and V 3 bases, and 8 bases lay outside the gene matches. Per the germline V gene, CDR1 is SGHRS and CDR2 is YFSETQ. Together with reference TRBV5-1 and TRBJ2-7, the CDR3 gives the full variable domain: KAGVTQTPRYLIKTRGQQVTLSCSPISGHRSVSWYQQTPGQGLQFLFEYFSETQRNKGNFPGRFSGRQFSNSRSEMNVSTLELGDSALYLCASSYLAGANEQYFGPGTRLTVT.

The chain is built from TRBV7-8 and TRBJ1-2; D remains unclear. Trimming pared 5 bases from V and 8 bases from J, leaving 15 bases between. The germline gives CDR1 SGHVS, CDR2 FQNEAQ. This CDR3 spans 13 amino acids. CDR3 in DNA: TGTGCCAGCAGCACTCGGACTTTCGAGGGCTACACCTTC. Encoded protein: CASSTRTFEGYTF.

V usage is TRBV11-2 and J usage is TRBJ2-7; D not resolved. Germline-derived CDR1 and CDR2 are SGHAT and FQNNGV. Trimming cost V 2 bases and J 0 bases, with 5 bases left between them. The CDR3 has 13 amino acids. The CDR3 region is CASSLWSSYEQYF. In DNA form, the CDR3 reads TGTGCCAGCAGCTTATGGAGCTCCTACGAGCAGTACTTC.

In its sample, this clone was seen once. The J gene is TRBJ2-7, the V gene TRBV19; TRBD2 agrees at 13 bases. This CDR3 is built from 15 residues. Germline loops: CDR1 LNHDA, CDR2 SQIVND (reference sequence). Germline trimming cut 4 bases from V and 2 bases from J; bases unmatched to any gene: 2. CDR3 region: CASSTGLAGAYEQYF. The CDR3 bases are TGTGCCAGTAGTACAGGACTAGCGGGAGCCTACGAGCAGTACTTC.

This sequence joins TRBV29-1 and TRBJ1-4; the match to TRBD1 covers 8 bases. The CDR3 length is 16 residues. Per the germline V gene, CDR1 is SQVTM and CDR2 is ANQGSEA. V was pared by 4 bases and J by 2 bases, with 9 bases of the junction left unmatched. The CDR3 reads CSVARNRDRTNEKLFF. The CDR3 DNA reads TGCAGCGTTGCAAGAAACAGGGACAGGACTAATGAAAAACTGTTTTTT.

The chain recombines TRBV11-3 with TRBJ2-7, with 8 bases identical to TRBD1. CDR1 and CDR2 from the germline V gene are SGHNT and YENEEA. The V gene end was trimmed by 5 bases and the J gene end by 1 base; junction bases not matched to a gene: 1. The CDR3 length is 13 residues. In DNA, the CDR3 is TGTGCCAGCAGCAGGACAGGGTCCTACGAGCAGTACTTC. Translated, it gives CASSRTGSYEQYF.

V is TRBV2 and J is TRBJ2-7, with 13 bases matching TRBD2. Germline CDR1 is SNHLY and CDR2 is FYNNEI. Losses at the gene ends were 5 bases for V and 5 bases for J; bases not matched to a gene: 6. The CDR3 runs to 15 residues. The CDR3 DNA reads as TGTGCCAGCAGTCCTGTACTAGCGGGAGGGGACGAGCAGTACTTC. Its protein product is CASSPVLAGGDEQYF.

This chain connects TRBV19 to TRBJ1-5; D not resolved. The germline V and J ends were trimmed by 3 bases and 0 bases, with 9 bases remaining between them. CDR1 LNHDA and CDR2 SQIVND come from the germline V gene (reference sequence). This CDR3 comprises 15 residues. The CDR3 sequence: CASSISGNSNQPQHF. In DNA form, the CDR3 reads TGTGCCAGTAGTATTTCGGGGAATAGCAATCAGCCCCAGCATTTT.

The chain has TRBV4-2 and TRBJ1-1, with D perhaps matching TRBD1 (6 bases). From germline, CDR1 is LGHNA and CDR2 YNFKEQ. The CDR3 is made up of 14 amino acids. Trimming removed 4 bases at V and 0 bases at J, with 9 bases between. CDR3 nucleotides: TGTGCCAGCAGCCGAACAGGGTTGAACACTGAAGCTTTCTTT. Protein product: CASSRTGLNTEAFF.

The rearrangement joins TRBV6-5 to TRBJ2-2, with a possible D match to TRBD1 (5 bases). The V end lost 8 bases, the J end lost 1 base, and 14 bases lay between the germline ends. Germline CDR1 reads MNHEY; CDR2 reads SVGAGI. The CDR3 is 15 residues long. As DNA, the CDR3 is TGTGCCAGCGGCCACAGGTATCGGAACACCGGGGAGCTGTTTTTT. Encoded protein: CASGHRYRNTGELFF.

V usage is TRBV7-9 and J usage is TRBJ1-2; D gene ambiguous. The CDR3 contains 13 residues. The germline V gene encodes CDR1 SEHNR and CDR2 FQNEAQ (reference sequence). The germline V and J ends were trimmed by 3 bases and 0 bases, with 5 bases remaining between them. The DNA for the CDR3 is TGTGCCAGCAGCTTCGGCTCTAACTATGGCTACACCTTC. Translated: CASSFGSNYGYTF.

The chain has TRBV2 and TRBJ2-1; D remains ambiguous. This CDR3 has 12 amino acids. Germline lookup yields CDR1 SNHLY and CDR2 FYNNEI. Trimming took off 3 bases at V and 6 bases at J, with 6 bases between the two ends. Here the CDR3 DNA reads TGTGCCAGCAGTGACCAGTTCAATGAGCAGTTCTTC. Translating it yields CASSDQFNEQFF.

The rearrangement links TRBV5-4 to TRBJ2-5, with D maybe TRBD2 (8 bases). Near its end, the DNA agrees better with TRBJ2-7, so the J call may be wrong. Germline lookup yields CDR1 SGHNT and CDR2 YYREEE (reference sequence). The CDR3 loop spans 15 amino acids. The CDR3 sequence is CASSSGGTSSYEQYF. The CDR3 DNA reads TGTGCCAGCAGCTCAGGGGGGACTAGCTCCTACGAGCAGTACTTC.

The CDR3 sequence: CASSLTGRNNQPQHF. In DNA form, the CDR3 reads TGTGCCAGCAGTTTAACAGGGAGGAACAATCAGCCCCAGCATTTT. The chain uses TRBV27 and TRBJ1-5; possible D gene TRBD1, 6 bases. The germline V gene encodes CDR1 MNHEY and CDR2 SMNVEV (reference sequence). The V and J ends lost 2 bases and 3 bases respectively, with 11 bases between them. This CDR3 is 15 amino acids long.